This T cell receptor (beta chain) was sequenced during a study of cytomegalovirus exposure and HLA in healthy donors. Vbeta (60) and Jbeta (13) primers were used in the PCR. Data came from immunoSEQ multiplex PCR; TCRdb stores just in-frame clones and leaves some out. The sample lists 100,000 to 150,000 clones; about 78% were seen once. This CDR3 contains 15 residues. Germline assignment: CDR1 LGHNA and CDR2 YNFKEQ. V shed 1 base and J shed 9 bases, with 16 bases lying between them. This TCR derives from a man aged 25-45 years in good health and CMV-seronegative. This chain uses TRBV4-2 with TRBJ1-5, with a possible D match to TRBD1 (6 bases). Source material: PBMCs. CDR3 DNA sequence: TGTGCCAGCAGCCAAGTGGGACGGGGGGCTGGGCCCCAGCATTTT. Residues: CASSQVGRGAGPQHF.